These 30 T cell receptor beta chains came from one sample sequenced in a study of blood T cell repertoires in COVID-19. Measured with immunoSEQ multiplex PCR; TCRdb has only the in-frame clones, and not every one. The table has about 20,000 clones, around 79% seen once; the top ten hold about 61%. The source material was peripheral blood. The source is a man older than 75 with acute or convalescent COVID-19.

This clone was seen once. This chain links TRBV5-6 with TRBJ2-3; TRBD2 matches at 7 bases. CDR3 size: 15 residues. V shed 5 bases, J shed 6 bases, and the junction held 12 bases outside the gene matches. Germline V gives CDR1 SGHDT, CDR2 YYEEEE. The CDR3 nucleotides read TGTGCCAGCAGTTACCAGCGGGATTATACGGATACGCAGTATTTT. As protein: CASSYQRDYTDTQYF.

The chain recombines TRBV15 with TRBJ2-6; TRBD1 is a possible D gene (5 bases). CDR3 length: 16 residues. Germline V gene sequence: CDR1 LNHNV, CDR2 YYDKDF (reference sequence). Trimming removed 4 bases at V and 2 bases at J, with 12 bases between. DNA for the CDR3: TGTGCCACCAGCAACGGTAGGGGAACTGGGGCCAACGTCCTGACTTTC. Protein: CATSNGRGTGANVLTF. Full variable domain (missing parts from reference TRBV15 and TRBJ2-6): DAMVIQNPRYQVTQFGKPVTLSCSQTLNHNVMYWYQQKSSQAPKLLFHYYDKDFNNEADTPDNFQSRRPNTSFCFLDIRSPGLGDTAMYLCATSNGRGTGANVLTFGAGSRLTVL.

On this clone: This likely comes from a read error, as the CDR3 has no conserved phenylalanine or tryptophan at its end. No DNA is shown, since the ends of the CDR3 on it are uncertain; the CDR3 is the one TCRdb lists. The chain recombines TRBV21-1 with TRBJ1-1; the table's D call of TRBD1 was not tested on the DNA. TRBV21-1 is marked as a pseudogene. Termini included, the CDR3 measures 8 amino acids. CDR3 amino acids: CASSRTAL.

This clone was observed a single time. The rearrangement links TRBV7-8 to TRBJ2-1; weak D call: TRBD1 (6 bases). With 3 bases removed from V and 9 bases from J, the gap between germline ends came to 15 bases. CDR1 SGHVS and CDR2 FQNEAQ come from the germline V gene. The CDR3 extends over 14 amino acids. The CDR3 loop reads CASSFPRDTREQFF. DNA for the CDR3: TGTGCCAGCAGCTTTCCCAGGGACACCCGTGAGCAGTTCTTC. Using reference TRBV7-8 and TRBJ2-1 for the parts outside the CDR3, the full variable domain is GAGVSQSPRYKVAKRGQDVALRCDPISGHVSLFWYQQALGQGPEFLTYFQNEAQLDKSGLPSDRFFAERPEGSVSTLKIQRTQQEDSAVYLCASSFPRDTREQFFGPGTRLTVL.

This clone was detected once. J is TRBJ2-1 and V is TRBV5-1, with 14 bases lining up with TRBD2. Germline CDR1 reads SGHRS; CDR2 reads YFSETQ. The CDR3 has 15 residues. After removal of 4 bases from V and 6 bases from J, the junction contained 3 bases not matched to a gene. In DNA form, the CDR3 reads TGCGCCAGCAGCCGGACTAGCGGGAGGTCCAATGAGCAGTTCTTC. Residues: CASSRTSGRSNEQFF.

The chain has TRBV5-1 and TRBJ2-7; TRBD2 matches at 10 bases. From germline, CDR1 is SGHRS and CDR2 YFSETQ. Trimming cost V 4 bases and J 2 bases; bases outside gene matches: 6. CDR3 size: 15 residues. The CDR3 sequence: CASSRIGLAAYEQYF. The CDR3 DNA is TGCGCCAGCAGCCGGATCGGACTAGCGGCCTACGAGCAGTACTTC.

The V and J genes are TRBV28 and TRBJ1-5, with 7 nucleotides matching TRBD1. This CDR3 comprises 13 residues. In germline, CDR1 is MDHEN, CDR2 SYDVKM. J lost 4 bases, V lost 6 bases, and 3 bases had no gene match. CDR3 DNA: TGTGCCAGCAGGAGACAGGGAAATCAGCCCCAGCATTTT. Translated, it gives CASRRQGNQPQHF.

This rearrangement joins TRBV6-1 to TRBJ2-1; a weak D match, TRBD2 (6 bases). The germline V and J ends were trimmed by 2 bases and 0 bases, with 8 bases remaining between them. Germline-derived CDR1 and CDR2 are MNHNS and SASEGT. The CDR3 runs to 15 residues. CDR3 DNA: TGTGCCAGCAGTGAATCAGCGGGCTCCTACAATGAGCAGTTCTTC. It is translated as CASSESAGSYNEQFF.

The CDR3 loop reads CASSQAPGTLINTEAFF. In nucleotides, the CDR3 is TGTGCCAGCAGCCAGGCGCCCGGGACTCTGATAAACACTGAAGCTTTCTTT. The genes are TRBV3-1 (or the pseudogene TRBV3-2) and TRBJ1-1, with TRBD1 as a possible D gene (5 bases). Trimming stripped 3 bases from V and 2 bases from J, with 19 bases between. The CDR3 is 17 residues long. In germline, CDR1 is LGHDT, CDR2 YNNKEL (reference sequence).

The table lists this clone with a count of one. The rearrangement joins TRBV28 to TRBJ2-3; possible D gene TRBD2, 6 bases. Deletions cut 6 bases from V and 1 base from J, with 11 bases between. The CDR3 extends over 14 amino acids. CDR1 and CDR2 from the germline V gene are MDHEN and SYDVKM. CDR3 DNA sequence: TGTGCCAGCAGAGGGCGGGATCGCACAGATACGCAGTATTTT. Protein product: CASRGRDRTDTQYF.

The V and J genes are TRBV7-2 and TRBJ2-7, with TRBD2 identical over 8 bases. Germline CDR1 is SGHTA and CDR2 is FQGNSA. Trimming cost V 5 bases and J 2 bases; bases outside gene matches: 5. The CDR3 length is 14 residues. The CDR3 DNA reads TGTGCCAGCAGCCCGCAGGGACTAGCCTACGAGCAGTACTTC. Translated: CASSPQGLAYEQYF.

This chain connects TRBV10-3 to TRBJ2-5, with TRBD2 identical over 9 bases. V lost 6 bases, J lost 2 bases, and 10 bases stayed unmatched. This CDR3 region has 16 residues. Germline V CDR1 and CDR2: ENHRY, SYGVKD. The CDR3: CAIRPVLAGVQETQYF. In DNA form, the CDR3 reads TGTGCCATCAGACCAGTACTAGCGGGCGTGCAAGAGACCCAGTACTTC.

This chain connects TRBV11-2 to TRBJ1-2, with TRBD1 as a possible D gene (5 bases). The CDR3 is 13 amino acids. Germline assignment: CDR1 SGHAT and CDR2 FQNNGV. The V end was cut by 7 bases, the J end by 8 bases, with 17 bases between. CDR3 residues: CASTLGGVEGYTF. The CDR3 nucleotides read TGTGCCAGCACCCTCGGGGGGGTAGAGGGCTACACCTTC.

The CDR3: CASSSQGSSEKLFF. The CDR3 coding sequence is TGTGCCAGCAGCTCACAGGGTTCTAGTGAAAAACTGTTTTTT. The gene calls are TRBV7-9 and TRBJ1-4; the D gene is possibly TRBD1 (6 bases). The CDR3 contains 14 residues. The V end lost 4 bases, the J end lost 7 bases, and 13 bases lay between the germline ends. Germline assignment: CDR1 SEHNR and CDR2 FQNEAQ (reference sequence).

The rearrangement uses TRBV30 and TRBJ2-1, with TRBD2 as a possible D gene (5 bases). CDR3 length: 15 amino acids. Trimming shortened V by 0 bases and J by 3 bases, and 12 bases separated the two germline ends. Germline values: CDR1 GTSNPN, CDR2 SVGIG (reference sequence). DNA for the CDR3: TGTGCCTGGAGTGTGAGGGTGGACCGCTACAATGAGCAGTTCTTC. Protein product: CAWSVRVDRYNEQFF.

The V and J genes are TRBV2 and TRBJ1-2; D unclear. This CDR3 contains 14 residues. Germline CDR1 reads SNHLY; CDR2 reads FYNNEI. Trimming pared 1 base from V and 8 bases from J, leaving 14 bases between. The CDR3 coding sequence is TGTGCCAGCAGTGAAGTAGGCAGTCCTAGGGGCTACACCTTC. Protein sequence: CASSEVGSPRGYTF.

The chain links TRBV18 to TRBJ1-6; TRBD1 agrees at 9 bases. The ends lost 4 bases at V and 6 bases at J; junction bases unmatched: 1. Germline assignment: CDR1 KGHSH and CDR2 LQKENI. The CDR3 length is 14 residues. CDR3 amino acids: CASSLDRGNSPLHF. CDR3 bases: TGTGCCAGCTCACTGGACAGGGGTAATTCACCCCTCCACTTT.

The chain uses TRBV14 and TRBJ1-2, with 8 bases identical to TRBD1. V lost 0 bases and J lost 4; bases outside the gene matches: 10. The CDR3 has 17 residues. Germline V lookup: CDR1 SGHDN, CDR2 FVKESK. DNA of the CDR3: TGTGCCAGCAGCCAAGATCTTGGGGGGACAGGCGCCTATGGCTACACCTTC. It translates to CASSQDLGGTGAYGYTF.

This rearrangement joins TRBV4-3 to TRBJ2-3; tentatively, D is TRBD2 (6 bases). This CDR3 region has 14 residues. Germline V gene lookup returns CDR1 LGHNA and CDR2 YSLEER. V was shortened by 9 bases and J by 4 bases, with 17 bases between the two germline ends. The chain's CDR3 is CASGMGGNPDTQYF. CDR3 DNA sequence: TGCGCCAGTGGAATGGGCGGGAACCCAGATACGCAGTATTTT.

The CDR3: CASSPGLGYEQYF. The CDR3 nucleotides are TGTGCCAGCAGTCCCGGACTAGGGTACGAGCAGTACTTC. The chain combines TRBV6-2 or TRBV6-3 with TRBJ2-7, with 7 nucleotides matching TRBD2. V was pared by 5 bases and J by 4 bases, with 5 bases of the junction left unmatched. The CDR3 is 13 residues long. Germline V gene lookup returns CDR1 MNHEY and CDR2 SVGEGT.

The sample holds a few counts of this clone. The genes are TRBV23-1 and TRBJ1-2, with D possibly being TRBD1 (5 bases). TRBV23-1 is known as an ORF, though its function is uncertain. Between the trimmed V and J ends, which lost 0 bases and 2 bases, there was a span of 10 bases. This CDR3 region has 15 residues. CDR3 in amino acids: CASSQSRRGNYGYTF. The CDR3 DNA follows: TGCGCCAGCAGTCAATCTAGGCGGGGGAACTATGGCTACACCTTC.

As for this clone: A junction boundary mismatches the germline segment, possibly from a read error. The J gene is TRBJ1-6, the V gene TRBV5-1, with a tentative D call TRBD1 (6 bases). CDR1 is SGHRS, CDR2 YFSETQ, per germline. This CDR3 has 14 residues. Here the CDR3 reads CASRLGAGNSPLHF. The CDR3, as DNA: TGCGCCAGCAGGTTGGGGGCAGGGAATTCACCCCTCCACTTT.

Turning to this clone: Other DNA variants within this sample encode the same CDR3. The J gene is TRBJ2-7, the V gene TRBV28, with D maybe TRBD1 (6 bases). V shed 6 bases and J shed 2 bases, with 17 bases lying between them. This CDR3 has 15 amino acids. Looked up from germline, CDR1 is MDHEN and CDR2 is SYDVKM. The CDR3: CASSVGGPLTYEQYF. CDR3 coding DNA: TGTGCCAGCAGCGTAGGGGGACCCCTAACCTACGAGCAGTACTTC. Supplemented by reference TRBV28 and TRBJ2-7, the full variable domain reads DVKVTQSSRYLVKRTGEKVFLECVQDMDHENMFWYRQDPGLGLRLIYFSYDVKMKEKGDIPEGYSVSREKKERFSLILESASTNQTSMYLCASSVGGPLTYEQYFGPGTRLTVT.

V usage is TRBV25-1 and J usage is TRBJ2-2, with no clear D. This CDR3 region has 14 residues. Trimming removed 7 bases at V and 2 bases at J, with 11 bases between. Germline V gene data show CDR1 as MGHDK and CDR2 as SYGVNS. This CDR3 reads CASTGLINTGELFF. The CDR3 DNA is TGTGCCAGCACGGGTTTAATAAACACCGGGGAGCTGTTTTTT.

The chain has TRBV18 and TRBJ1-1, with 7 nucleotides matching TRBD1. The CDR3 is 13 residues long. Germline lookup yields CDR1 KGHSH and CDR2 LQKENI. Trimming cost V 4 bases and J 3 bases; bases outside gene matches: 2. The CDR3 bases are TGTGCCAGCTCACTCGGACAGGACACTGAAGCTTTCTTT. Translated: CASSLGQDTEAFF.

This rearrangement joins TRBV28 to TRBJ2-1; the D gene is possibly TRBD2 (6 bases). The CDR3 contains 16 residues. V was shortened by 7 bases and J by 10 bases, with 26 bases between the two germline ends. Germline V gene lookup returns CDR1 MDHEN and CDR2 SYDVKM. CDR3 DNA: TGTGCCAGCACCTCATCTGAGGGAGGACAAGTTAGGGAGCAGTTCTTC. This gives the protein CASTSSEGGQVREQFF.

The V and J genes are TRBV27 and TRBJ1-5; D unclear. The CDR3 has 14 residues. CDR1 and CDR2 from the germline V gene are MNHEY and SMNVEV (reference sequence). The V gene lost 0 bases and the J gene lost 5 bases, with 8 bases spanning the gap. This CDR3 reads CASSLSISDQPQHF. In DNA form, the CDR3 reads TGTGCCAGCAGTTTATCGATCAGTGATCAGCCCCAGCATTTT.

The CDR3 DNA follows: TGCGCCAGCAGCTTGGCTGCAGCTAGCGGCTACGAGCAGTACTTC. Translation: CASSLAAASGYEQYF. V and J are TRBV5-1 and TRBJ2-7, with 7 bases lining up with TRBD2. V lost 0 bases to trimming and J lost 3 bases; unmatched junction nucleotides: 6. The germline gives CDR1 SGHRS, CDR2 YFSETQ. The CDR3 is 15 amino acids.

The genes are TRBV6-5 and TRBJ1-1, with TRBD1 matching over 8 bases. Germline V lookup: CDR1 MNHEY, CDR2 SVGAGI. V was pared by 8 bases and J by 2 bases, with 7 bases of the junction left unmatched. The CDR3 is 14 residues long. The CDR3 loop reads CASSQGAYNTEAFF. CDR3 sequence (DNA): TGTGCCAGCTCGCAGGGGGCTTATAACACTGAAGCTTTCTTT.

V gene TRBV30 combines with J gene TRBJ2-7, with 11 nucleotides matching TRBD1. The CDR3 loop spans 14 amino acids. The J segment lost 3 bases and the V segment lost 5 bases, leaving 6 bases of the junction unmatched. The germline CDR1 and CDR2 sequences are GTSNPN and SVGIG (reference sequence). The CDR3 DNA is TGTGCCTGGTCAACGGGACAGGGGGTCTACGAGCAGTACTTC. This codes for CAWSTGQGVYEQYF.